Below, one TCR beta chain is given with its context. This clone's antigen is unknown. Per-base qualities were not stored, and no clone one base away is much larger. Preparation of the library involved the immunoSEQ multiplex PCR assay. The immuneACCESS repertoire file appears here via TCRdb, limited to in-frame rearrangements. These files lack a portion of the clones; in checked studies, under half of the deficit traces to unresolved V genes, and the cause of the others is not known. The sample includes under 95,000 clones, with around 94% observed a single time. Approximately 0.27% of the sample comes from the top ten. The sample belongs to a study of technical replicates of blood from a handful of donors (TCRdb year 2017). The source material was T cells isolated from PBMCs. The TCR sequence derives from a human donor in good health.

The CDR3 region reads CASSPTDRGTYGYTF. The sequenced DNA is TGCGCCAGCAGCCCAACGGACAGGGGGACCTATGGCTACACCTTC. The chain is encoded by TRBV4-1 joined to TRBJ1-2, with TRBD1 identical over 10 junction bases. CDR1 and CDR2, per the germline V gene, are MGHRA and YSYEKL. Reading from cysteine to phenylalanine, the CDR3 counts 15 amino acids. This entry keeps only the CDR3 DNA: 45 bases, framed from base 1. Relative to germline, V is missing 4 bases and J is missing 4 bases, with 6 bases of the junction outside any gene match.